The 14 T cell receptor beta chains given below trace back to one sample, sequenced in a study of cytotoxic CD8 clonotypes in ibrutinib-treated CLL. Generated by immunoSEQ multiplex PCR, the TCRdb table keeps only in-frame clones and is missing some. The sample lists approximately 150,000 clones; about 88% were seen once. The source was PBMCs, collected at disease progression, from a patient treated with ibrutinib. The receptors derive from a human donor with chronic lymphocytic leukemia.

The gene calls are TRBV19 and TRBJ2-1; 12 positions match TRBD2. V was pared by 6 bases and J by 0 bases, with 9 bases of the junction left unmatched. The germline V gene has CDR1 LNHDA and CDR2 SQIVND (reference sequence). The length of the CDR3 is 18 residues. CDR3 sequence (DNA): TGTGCCAGTAGGTGGACTAGCGGGACCGCCGCCTCCTACAATGAGCAGTTCTTC. Translating gives CASRWTSGTAASYNEQFF.

This chain connects TRBV5-1 to TRBJ2-1; D unclear. Trimming left V 1 base short and J 9 bases short, with 14 bases between. This CDR3 comprises 14 residues. In germline, CDR1 is SGHRS, CDR2 YFSETQ. CDR3 residues: CASSLLSDNREQFF. The CDR3 DNA is TGCGCCAGCAGCTTGCTCTCGGATAACCGTGAGCAGTTCTTC. Complete variable domain (other parts from reference TRBV5-1 and TRBJ2-1): KAGVTQTPRYLIKTRGQQVTLSCSPISGHRSVSWYQQTPGQGLQFLFEYFSETQRNKGNFPGRFSGRQFSNSRSEMNVSTLELGDSALYLCASSLLSDNREQFFGPGTRLTVL.

Points on this clone: Its ends do not fully match the called genes, so a read error is possible. V and J are TRBV28 and TRBJ2-7; D is unclear. This CDR3 spans 13 amino acids. Germline CDR1 is MDHEN and CDR2 is SYDVKM. The CDR3 bases are TGTGCCAGCAGTTCGTTCGCCTCCAACGAGCAGTACTTC. It specifies CASSSFASNEQYF. Full variable domain (remainder filled in from reference TRBV28 and TRBJ2-7): DVKVTQSSRYLVKRTGEKVFLECVQDMDHENMFWYRQDPGLGLRLIYFSYDVKMKEKGDIPEGYSVSREKKERFSLILESASTNQTSMYLCASSSFASNEQYFGPGTRLTVT.

The J gene is TRBJ2-3, the V gene TRBV11-3; D call uncertain. Per germline, CDR1 SGHNT and CDR2 YENEEA. CDR3 length: 17 amino acids. The V end was cut by 5 bases, the J end by 0 bases, with 18 bases between. The CDR3 here is CASSAQGLDLSTDTQYF. CDR3 nucleotides: TGTGCCAGCAGCGCCCAAGGGCTAGACCTTAGCACAGATACGCAGTATTTT.

The chain links TRBV18 to TRBJ1-1; TRBD1 agrees at 9 bases. CDR3 size: 16 residues. Trimming at V came to 4 bases and at J to 0 bases, leaving 6 bases not matched to a gene. From germline, CDR1 is KGHSH and CDR2 LQKENI. The CDR3 sequence: CASSLRTGDMNTEAFF. CDR3 bases: TGTGCCAGCTCACTTCGGACAGGGGACATGAACACTGAAGCTTTCTTT.

The chain links TRBV6-6 to TRBJ1-2; D remains ambiguous. CDR1 and CDR2 from the germline V gene are MNHNY and SVGAGI (reference sequence). Between the trimmed V and J ends, which lost 0 bases and 5 bases, there was a span of 13 bases. The CDR3 covers 15 residues. CDR3 sequence: CASSYSGVTLYGYTF. The CDR3 nucleotides read TGTGCCAGCAGTTACTCGGGTGTTACCCTGTATGGCTACACCTTC.

This clone was seen only a few times. J is TRBJ1-2 and V is TRBV2, with 9 bases matching TRBD1. After removal of 5 bases from V and 2 bases from J, the junction contained 9 bases not matched to a gene. Germline CDR1 and CDR2: SNHLY and FYNNEI. The CDR3 extends over 16 amino acids. The CDR3 protein is CASSRDRVLVNYGYTF. The CDR3 DNA reads TGTGCCAGCAGTAGGGACAGGGTCCTTGTAAACTATGGCTACACCTTC. The full variable domain, in which reference TRBV2 and TRBJ1-2 provide the parts outside the CDR3, is EPEVTQTPSHQVTQMGQEVILRCVPISNHLYFYWYRQILGQKVEFLVSFYNNEISEKSEIFDDQFSVERPDGSNFTLKIRSTKLEDSAMYFCASSRDRVLVNYGYTFGSGTRLTVV.

The chain combines TRBV6-1 with TRBJ1-3; unclear D gene. The CDR3 has 17 amino acids. Trimming took 0 bases from V and 0 from J, leaving 12 bases between them. The V gene's germline CDR1 is MNHNS and CDR2 SASEGT. The CDR3 region is CASSEAPGPSSGNTIYF. Written as DNA, the CDR3 is TGTGCCAGCAGTGAAGCGCCGGGTCCGAGCTCTGGAAACACCATATATTTT.

V and J are TRBV6-5 and TRBJ2-7, with D perhaps assigned TRBD1 or TRBD2 (5 bases each). Trimming removed 6 bases at V and 2 bases at J, with 11 bases between. CDR1 and CDR2 (germline): MNHEY, SVGAGI. The CDR3 has 13 residues. The CDR3 DNA follows: TGTGCCAGCAGGGTGGGGGTCCCCTACGAGCAGTACTTC. It encodes CASRVGVPYEQYF.

This sequence joins TRBV11-3 and TRBJ2-7; TRBD2 matches 10 bases. This CDR3 is built from 15 residues. V was clipped by 5 bases and J by 0 bases; unmatched bases: 4. CDR1 is SGHNT and CDR2 is YENEEA in the germline V gene. CDR3 in amino acids: CASSLTSGHSYEQYF. CDR3 nucleotides: TGTGCCAGCAGCCTGACTAGCGGGCACTCCTACGAGCAGTACTTC.

This clone came up a few times. The chain uses TRBV7-9 and TRBJ1-1, with 7 bases matching TRBD1. The V segment lost 4 bases and the J segment 0 bases; nucleotides outside the gene matches: 5. This CDR3 is 15 amino acids long. Germline V gene data show CDR1 as SEHNR and CDR2 as FQNEAQ (reference sequence). CDR3 in DNA: TGTGCCAGCAGCTCAGGGGGACAGATGAACACTGAAGCTTTCTTT. This sequence encodes CASSSGGQMNTEAFF. The variable domain in full, with the rest retrieved from reference TRBV7-9 and TRBJ1-1, is DTGVSQNPRHKITKRGQNVTFRCDPISEHNRLYWYRQTLGQGPEFLTYFQNEAQLEKSRLLSDRFSAERPKGSFSTLEIQRTEQGDSAMYLCASSSGGQMNTEAFFGQGTRLTVV.

V gene TRBV7-9 combines with J gene TRBJ1-4; D gene unclear. The CDR3 is 15 amino acids. Deletions cut 1 base from V and 6 bases from J, with 12 bases between. The germline V gene encodes CDR1 SEHNR and CDR2 FQNEAQ (reference sequence). Written as DNA, the CDR3 is TGTGCCAGCAGCTTAGGGGCAGCTTCTTATGAAAAACTGTTTTTT. Its protein is CASSLGAASYEKLFF.

The chain carries TRBV9 and TRBJ2-2; 10 bases agree with TRBD2. Per the germline V gene, CDR1 is SGDLS and CDR2 is YYNGEE. This CDR3 is built from 15 residues. Germline trimming cut 6 bases from V and 3 bases from J; bases unmatched to any gene: 5. Written as DNA, the CDR3 is TGTGCCAGCACAAGGACTAGCGGACACACCGGGGAGCTGTTTTTT. Protein: CASTRTSGHTGELFF. Full variable domain (outside the CDR3, taken from reference TRBV9 and TRBJ2-2): DSGVTQTPKHLITATGQRVTLRCSPRSGDLSVYWYQQSLDQGLQFLIQYYNGEERAKGNILERFSAQQFPDLHSELNLSSLELGDSALYFCASTRTSGHTGELFFGEGSRLTVL.

This clone was detected once. The V and J genes are TRBV6-1 and TRBJ2-7, with 7 bases matching TRBD1. The germline CDR1 and CDR2 sequences are MNHNS and SASEGT. Germline trimming cut 5 bases from V and 0 bases from J; bases unmatched to any gene: 7. The CDR3 runs 15 residues. The CDR3 is CASSRTGDSSYEQYF. The CDR3 nucleotides read TGTGCCAGCAGTCGTACCGGGGACAGCTCCTACGAGCAGTACTTC.